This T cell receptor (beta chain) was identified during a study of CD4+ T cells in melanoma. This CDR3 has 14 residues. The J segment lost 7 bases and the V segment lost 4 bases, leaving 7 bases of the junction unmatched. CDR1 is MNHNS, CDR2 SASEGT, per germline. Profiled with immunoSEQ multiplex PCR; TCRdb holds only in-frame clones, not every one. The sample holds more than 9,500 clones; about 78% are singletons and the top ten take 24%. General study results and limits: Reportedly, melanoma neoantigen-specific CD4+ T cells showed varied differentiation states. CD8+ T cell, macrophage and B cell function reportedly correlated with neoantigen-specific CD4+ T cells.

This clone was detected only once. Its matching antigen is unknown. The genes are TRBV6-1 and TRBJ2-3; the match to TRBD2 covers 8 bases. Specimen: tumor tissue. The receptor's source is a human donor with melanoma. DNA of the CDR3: TGTGCCAGCAGTGGAGCGGGGGAAAGGAATACGCAGTATTTT. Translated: CASSGAGERNTQYF.